The text below deals with one T cell receptor (beta chain). Its matching antigen is unknown. TCRdb's copy holds only in-frame clones and misses some; the assay was immunoSEQ multiplex PCR. The sample yields fewer than 75,000 clones, around 80% seen once. This sample was included in a study of T cell repertoires and HLA-DP antigens. Study context: DNA input averaged roughly 210 ng in sorted CD137+CD4+ and about 1,200 ng in pre-culture CD4+.

CD4+ T cells were isolated untouched, about 98% pure. This CDR3 is 14 amino acids long. V lost 6 bases and J 3 bases, leaving 14 bases between the germline ends. Germline loops: CDR1 MNHNS, CDR2 SASEGT. This sequence joins TRBV6-1 and TRBJ1-1; D gene uncertain. Source material: CD4+ T cells from PBMCs. This sequence originates from a man aged 55-75 years in good health and CMV-seronegative. CDR3 bases: TGTGCCAGCAGGCAGGCGGGTGGGGACACTGAAGCTTTCTTT. Residues: CASRQAGGDTEAFF.